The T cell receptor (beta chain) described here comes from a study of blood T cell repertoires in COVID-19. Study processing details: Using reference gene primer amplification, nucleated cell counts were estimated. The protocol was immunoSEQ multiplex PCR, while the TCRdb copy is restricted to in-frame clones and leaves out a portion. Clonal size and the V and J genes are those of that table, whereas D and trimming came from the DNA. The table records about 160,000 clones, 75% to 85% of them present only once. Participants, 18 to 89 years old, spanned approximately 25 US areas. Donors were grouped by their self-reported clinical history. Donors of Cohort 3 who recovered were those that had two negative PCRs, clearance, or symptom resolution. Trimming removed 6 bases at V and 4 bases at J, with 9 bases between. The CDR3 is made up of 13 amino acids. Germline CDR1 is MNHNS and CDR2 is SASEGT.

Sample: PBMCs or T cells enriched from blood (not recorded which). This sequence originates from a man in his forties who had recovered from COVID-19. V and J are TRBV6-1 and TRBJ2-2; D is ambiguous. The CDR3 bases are TGTGCCAGCAGCGTCAAGAGCACCGGGGAGCTGTTTTTT. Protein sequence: CASSVKSTGELFF.